This T cell receptor (beta chain) appears in the sequencing data of a study of blood T cell repertoires in COVID-19. Across the whole study: The samples span acute and convalescent COVID-19 from the United States, Italy and Spain.

The V gene end was trimmed by 7 bases and the J gene end by 2 bases; junction bases not matched to a gene: 8. This CDR3 has 14 amino acids. Germline values: CDR1 SGHRS, CDR2 YFSETQ. Repertoires were generated with immunoSEQ multiplex PCR, while TCRdb's copy carries only in-frame clones and drops some. The sample lists around 230,000 clones; almost 85% were seen once. Participants came from 24 US areas, aged about 18 to 89 years. Cohorts were determined from participant-reported clinical history. Among Cohort 3 donors, those recovered had two negative PCRs, clearance, or symptom resolution. The sequence came from a middle-aged man who had recovered from COVID-19. Sequenced material: PBMCs or T cells enriched from blood (not recorded which). V gene TRBV5-1 combines with J gene TRBJ1-1, with 7 bases that match TRBD1. The CDR3 loop reads CASRMEGANTEAFF. The CDR3 region has the DNA TGCGCCAGCCGAATGGAGGGGGCCAACACTGAAGCTTTCTTT.